What follows are 8 T cell receptor beta chains derived from one specimen sequenced in a study of T-cell reconstitution after alpha-beta-depleted transplantation in children. During its preparation, the TCRbeta library received unique molecular identifiers. TCRdb re-called the PCR reads with MiXCR, one entry per CDR3 protein. The top ten clones hold about 5% of a sample with roughly 790,000 distinct CDR3 sequences, less than 20% of them seen once. Sequenced material: PBMCs, mostly from graft donor cells, taken 360 days after TCRalphabeta/CD19-depleted stem cell transplant. Receptors originate from a male patient younger than 18 who had a stem cell transplant for acute lymphoblastic leukemia, so the T cells may come from the graft donor.

This chain uses TRBV6-2 or TRBV6-3 with TRBJ2-2; 10 bases agree with TRBD2. Trimming took 7 bases from V and 0 from J; bases not matched to a gene: 8. Per germline, CDR1 MNHEY and CDR2 SVGEGT. The CDR3 is 17 residues long. The CDR3 DNA is TGTGCCAGCATCGGGGCTAGCGGGAGATCGAACACCGGGGAGCTGTTTTTT. Translated: CASIGASGRSNTGELFF.

There are a few counts of this clonotype. The rearrangement joins TRBV4-1 to TRBJ2-1, with 11 bases aligning to TRBD2. The CDR3 consists of 17 residues. CDR1 and CDR2 from the germline V gene are MGHRA and YSYEKL. V shed 4 bases, J shed 6 bases, and the junction held 11 bases outside the gene matches. DNA of the CDR3: TGCGCCAGCAGCCCTATACTAGCGGGAGTGACTATCAATGAGCAGTTCTTC. As protein: CASSPILAGVTINEQFF.

This clonotype was seen more than once but under ten times. This chain uses TRBV4-2 with TRBJ2-3; 11 bases map to TRBD2. The CDR3 spans 16 residues. The germline V gene encodes CDR1 LGHNA and CDR2 YNFKEQ. V shed 7 bases and J 3 bases; nucleotides not matched to a gene: 9. CDR3 sequence (DNA): TGTGCCAGCACTGGGATAGCGGGAGGGAGTACAGATACGCAGTATTTT. Translating it yields CASTGIAGGSTDTQYF.

This clonotype has ten or more counts. The DNA for the CDR3 is TGTGCCAGCAGCGCCCTACCTAGCGGGCTCACAGATACGCAGTATTTT. Protein: CASSALPSGLTDTQYF. The rearrangement links TRBV7-6 to TRBJ2-3, with 8 bases fitting TRBD2. The CDR3 consists of 16 residues. CDR1 is SGHVS and CDR2 is FNYEAQ in the germline V gene. J lost 2 bases, V lost 5 bases, and 9 bases had no gene match. The full variable domain, in which reference TRBV7-6 and TRBJ2-3 provide the parts outside the CDR3, is GAGVSQSPRYKVTKRGQDVALRCDPISGHVSLYWYRQALGQGPEFLTYFNYEAQQDKSGLPNDRFSAERPEGSISTLTIQRTEQRDSAMYRCASSALPSGLTDTQYFGPGTRLTVL.

This clonotype was picked up a small number of times. The chain employs TRBV12-3 or TRBV12-4 and TRBJ1-5, with 7 bases identical to TRBD1. The CDR3 sequence is 15 residues long. Trimming cost V 6 bases and J 5 bases; bases outside gene matches: 10. This CDR3 is CASRTRDSIDQPQHF. CDR3 nucleotides: TGTGCCAGCAGAACACGGGACAGCATCGATCAGCCCCAGCATTTT.

This clonotype was observed a few times. The CDR3 nucleotides read TGTGCCAGCAGCGCTATAGGACTAGCGGGAGTCGGAGATACGCAGTATTTT. It specifies CASSAIGLAGVGDTQYF. This chain uses TRBV9 with TRBJ2-3, with 13 bases aligning to TRBD2. From germline, CDR1 is SGDLS and CDR2 YYNGEE. CDR3 size: 17 residues. The V gene end was trimmed by 3 bases and the J gene end by 5 bases; junction bases not matched to a gene: 9.

The chain recombines TRBV5-1 with TRBJ2-7; a weak D match, TRBD2 (5 bases). V was clipped by 0 bases and J by 0 bases, with 13 bases between them. This CDR3 region has 16 residues. CDR1 SGHRS and CDR2 YFSETQ come from the germline V gene. The CDR3 sequence: CASSLVGGTGSYEQYF. DNA of the CDR3: TGCGCCAGCAGCTTGGTTGGAGGTACCGGCTCCTACGAGCAGTACTTC.

This clonotype was seen a handful of times. The genes are TRBV7-9 and TRBJ2-3; D not certain. With 5 bases removed from V and 0 bases from J, the gap between germline ends came to 9 bases. There are 14 residues in the CDR3. Germline CDR1 is SEHNR and CDR2 is FQNEAQ (reference sequence). CDR3 sequence (DNA): TGTGCCAGCAGCGGCCTCGCTAGCACAGATACGCAGTATTTT. Translation gives CASSGLASTDTQYF.